Shown below are 13 T cell receptor beta chains from a single sample sequenced in a study of T cells in Graves' hyperthyroidism and ophthalmopathy. RNA transcripts served as the template for amplifying TCR beta CDR3 regions. When the TCR CDR3 underwent first-round RT-PCR, the HTBI primer set was used. A single record per CDR3 protein comes from TCRdb applying MiXCR to the multiplex PCR reads. This table has hundreds of thousands of distinct CDR3 sequences, 16% appearing once. The sample comprised blood. The source of these receptors is a woman in her forties with Graves' ophthalmopathy.

The sample holds a few counts of this clonotype. V usage is TRBV7-8 and J usage is TRBJ2-3; 16 nucleotides line up with TRBD2. Germline V gives CDR1 SGHVS, CDR2 FQNEAQ. Trimming cost V 5 bases and J 7 bases; bases outside gene matches: 6. The CDR3 totals 16 residues. The CDR3 region has the DNA TGTGCCAGCAGCCCGGGACTAGCGGGGGGGCCATATACGCAGTATTTT. As protein: CASSPGLAGGPYTQYF.

Ten or more counts support this clonotype. The chain links TRBV28 to TRBJ2-7; D perhaps matches TRBD2 (5 bases). The germline CDR1 and CDR2 sequences are MDHEN and SYDVKM. V was trimmed by 2 bases and J by 7 bases, leaving 21 bases between them. This CDR3 is 16 amino acids long. DNA of the CDR3: TGTGCCAGCAGTTTACCGAGGGCAGGAAATGCTTGGGAGCAGTACTTC. This sequence encodes CASSLPRAGNAWEQYF.

This clonotype was counted only a few times. The rearrangement uses TRBV20-1 and TRBJ2-3; unclear D gene. V lost 4 bases and J lost 0, with 14 bases in between. The CDR3 consists of 15 residues. Germline V lookup: CDR1 DFQATT, CDR2 SNEGSKA (reference sequence). Here the CDR3 DNA reads TGCAGTGCTATAAAGGGCGGCACTAGCACAGATACGCAGTATTTT. Translation: CSAIKGGTSTDTQYF.

The chain uses TRBV20-1 and TRBJ1-5; 8 nucleotides line up with TRBD1. Germline loops: CDR1 DFQATT, CDR2 SNEGSKA (reference sequence). This CDR3 is 13 amino acids long. V lost 6 bases, J lost 6 bases, and 7 bases stayed unmatched. The CDR3 sequence: CSAIQGGSQPQHF. CDR3 sequence (DNA): TGCAGTGCGATACAGGGGGGAAGTCAGCCCCAGCATTTT.

This clonotype turned up a few times. This chain uses TRBV6-1 with TRBJ2-5; D tentatively reads TRBD1 or TRBD2 (5 bases each). This CDR3 is 16 amino acids long. Per germline, CDR1 MNHNS and CDR2 SASEGT. Trimming left V 6 bases short and J 5 bases short, with 22 bases between. CDR3 bases: TGTGCCAGCAGCCCCGGGACCTCGAGGCCCGGCGAGACCCAGTACTTC. It encodes CASSPGTSRPGETQYF.

J is TRBJ1-2 and V is TRBV6-5; perhaps TRBD1 as D (5 bases). Trimming removed 0 bases from V and 4 bases from J, with 12 bases in between. Germline V gene sequence: CDR1 MNHEY, CDR2 SVGAGI. This CDR3 is 15 amino acids long. The CDR3 sequence: CASSYSRGMGYGYTF. The CDR3 DNA is TGTGCCAGCAGTTACTCGCGGGGGATGGGCTATGGCTACACCTTC.

This clonotype was picked up many times. V is TRBV6-2 or TRBV6-3 and J is TRBJ1-3; 7 bases align to TRBD1. CDR3 length equals 14 residues. The ends lost 5 bases at V and 1 base at J; junction bases unmatched: 2. The germline gives CDR1 MNHEY, CDR2 SVGEGT. CDR3 protein: CASSPTGSGNTIYF. The DNA for the CDR3 is TGTGCCAGCAGTCCGACAGGGTCTGGAAACACCATATATTTT.

This clonotype was seen many times. The V call is TRBV2, the J call TRBJ1-1, with no clear D. The length of the CDR3 is 14 residues. Germline assignment: CDR1 SNHLY and CDR2 FYNNEI. Trimming pared 6 bases from V and 6 bases from J, leaving 17 bases between. As DNA, the CDR3 is TGTGCCAGCAGGATAGACGGACCGGTCGCTGAAGCTTTCTTT. Its protein is CASRIDGPVAEAFF.

The chain combines TRBV7-9 with TRBJ1-1; D gene uncertain. This CDR3 has 12 residues. Trimming stripped 3 bases from V and 1 base from J, with 3 bases between. Per germline, CDR1 SEHNR and CDR2 FQNEAQ (reference sequence). Written as DNA, the CDR3 is TGTGCCAGCAGCTTTCAGAACACTGAAGCTTTCTTT. Protein product: CASSFQNTEAFF.

This clonotype was picked up many times. This chain uses TRBV11-2 with TRBJ2-1; D is ambiguous. The V gene's germline CDR1 is SGHAT and CDR2 FQNNGV. The CDR3 extends over 12 amino acids. V was pared by 5 bases and J by 6 bases, with 8 bases between. The CDR3 protein is CASSRWVNEQFF. CDR3 in DNA: TGTGCCAGCAGCCGGTGGGTCAATGAGCAGTTCTTC.

The table lists this clonotype with many counts. This chain uses TRBV28 with TRBJ1-2; the match to TRBD1 covers 11 bases. The germline gives CDR1 MDHEN, CDR2 SYDVKM. The CDR3 is 13 amino acids. V gave up 5 bases and J gave up 8 bases; unmatched junction bases: 4. The CDR3 protein is CASSADRGRGYTF. In nucleotides, the CDR3 is TGTGCCAGCAGTGCGGACAGGGGGCGGGGCTACACCTTC.

V usage is TRBV2 and J usage is TRBJ1-5; D not certain. The CDR3 covers 14 residues. Germline loops: CDR1 SNHLY, CDR2 FYNNEI. Trimming shortened V by 3 bases and J by 15 bases, and 21 bases separated the two germline ends. The CDR3 DNA reads as TGTGCCAGCAGTGATAGTGGCGGTGACCTTGCTGGGCATTTT. Residues: CASSDSGGDLAGHF. Using reference TRBV2 and TRBJ1-5 for the parts outside the CDR3, the full variable domain is EPEVTQTPSHQVTQMGQEVILRCVPISNHLYFYWYRQILGQKVEFLVSFYNNEISEKSEIFDDQFSVERPDGSNFTLKIRSTKLEDSAMYFCASSDSGGDLAGHFGDGTRLSIL.

This clonotype was seen ten or more times. The chain is built from TRBV12-3 or TRBV12-4 and TRBJ1-1, with 8 bases lining up with TRBD1. With V trimmed by 6 bases and J by 5 bases, 11 bases remained unmatched. CDR3 size: 15 residues. CDR3 loop: CASRKSTGGVTEAFF. The CDR3 coding sequence is TGTGCCAGCAGGAAATCAACAGGGGGGGTTACTGAAGCTTTCTTT.